The clone carrying this T cell receptor (beta chain) was seen more than once but under ten times. The record originates from a study of blood T cell repertoires in COVID-19. About the study: Material from acute and convalescent COVID-19 was sourced from the United States, Italy and Spain. Sample material is recorded as cDNA or gDNA derived from T cells, B-cell-depleted T cells, or PBMCs.

Authors' processing steps: Cell counts per sample came from amplifying reference gene primers. Repertoires were generated with immunoSEQ multiplex PCR, while TCRdb's copy carries only in-frame clones and drops some. V and J calls and clone size come straight from that table; D and trimming were deduced from the DNA. The data hold over 75,000 clones, with 82% observed a single time. Material for sequencing was peripheral blood. The TCR sequence derives from a woman of 80 years or more with acute or convalescent COVID-19.

The CDR3 sequence: CSAEQGYEQYF. Written as DNA, the CDR3 is TGCAGTGCCGAACAGGGTTACGAGCAGTACTTC. The J gene is TRBJ2-7, the V gene TRBV20-1; D may be TRBD1 (6 bases). Trimming stripped 6 bases from V and 4 bases from J, with 10 bases between. CDR3 size: 11 residues. Germline CDR1 reads DFQATT; CDR2 reads SNEGSKA (reference sequence).